These 10 T cell receptor beta chains were all obtained from the same sample, sequenced in a study of graft-versus-host responses after intestinal transplantation. Sequencing was performed with immunoSEQ multiplex PCR; in TCRdb, only in-frame clones are kept and a portion is missing. The table has approximately 88,000 clones, approximately 94% seen once. Their antigen targets remain unknown. The specimen comprised unstimulated CD4+ T cells sorted from spleen or lymph node cells, sampled before transplant. These receptors came from a human donor who was the organ donor for an intestinal transplant.

CDR3 amino acids: CASSQDFNTEAFF. CDR3 coding DNA: TGCGCCAGCAGCCAAGATTTTAACACTGAAGCTTTCTTT. V usage is TRBV4-1 and J usage is TRBJ1-1; no firm D call. The CDR3 totals 13 residues. Trimming removed 0 bases at V and 2 bases at J, with 4 bases between. Germline V gene lookup returns CDR1 MGHRA and CDR2 YSYEKL.

The V and J genes are TRBV27 and TRBJ2-7; a weak D match, TRBD2 (6 bases). Trimming took 4 bases from V and 2 from J, leaving 15 bases between them. The germline V gene encodes CDR1 MNHEY and CDR2 SMNVEV (reference sequence). The CDR3 length is 15 residues. The CDR3 spells CASSYEWRAAYEQYF. The DNA for the CDR3 is TGTGCCAGCAGTTACGAGTGGAGGGCCGCCTACGAGCAGTACTTC.

The genes are TRBV9 and TRBJ2-3; TRBD2 agrees at 9 bases. J was trimmed by 5 bases and V by 4 bases; bases with no gene match: 14. Germline V gene lookup returns CDR1 SGDLS and CDR2 YYNGEE. The CDR3 loop spans 17 amino acids. The CDR3 is CASSPPVGGGGLDTQYF. The CDR3 DNA is TGTGCCAGCAGCCCCCCCGTCGGCGGGGGGGGCTTAGATACGCAGTATTTT.

The chain uses TRBV9 and TRBJ2-3, with 10 bases matching TRBD2. V gave up 0 bases and J gave up 9 bases; unmatched junction bases: 7. The CDR3 totals 15 residues. Germline loops: CDR1 SGDLS, CDR2 YYNGEE. CDR3 coding DNA: TGTGCCAGCAGCGTAGCGAGCGGGGGGGCAGTCACGCAGTATTTT. Translation: CASSVASGGAVTQYF.

V is TRBV5-8 and J is TRBJ2-7; D is perhaps TRBD1 (5 bases). This CDR3 contains 13 residues. V was shortened by 4 bases and J by 0 bases, with 8 bases between the two germline ends. Germline lookup yields CDR1 SGHTS and CDR2 YDEGEE. The CDR3 nucleotides read TGTGCCAGCAGCAAAGGGGACTCCTACGAGCAGTACTTC. It translates to CASSKGDSYEQYF.

The rearrangement uses TRBV5-6 and TRBJ2-5, with 11 bases matching TRBD2. CDR1 is SGHDT, CDR2 YYEEEE, per germline. This CDR3 is 14 amino acids long. V lost 0 bases to trimming and J lost 5 bases; unmatched junction nucleotides: 0. The CDR3 loop reads CASSLGTSGETQYF. The CDR3 coding sequence is TGTGCCAGCAGCTTGGGGACTAGCGGGGAGACCCAGTACTTC.

The chain has TRBV6-1 and TRBJ2-1, with D possibly TRBD2 on 5 matching bases. V shed 4 bases and J shed 2 bases, with 9 bases lying between them. Germline CDR1 MNHNS, CDR2 SASEGT. The CDR3 is 14 amino acids. For the CDR3, the DNA is TGTGCCAGCAGTGTGATGAGGGCCTACAATGAGCAGTTCTTC. This codes for CASSVMRAYNEQFF.

This clone is a singleton in its sample. This rearrangement joins TRBV7-2 to TRBJ2-7, with D perhaps TRBD1 (6 bases). Per the germline V gene, CDR1 is SGHTA and CDR2 is FQGNSA. Trimming took off 2 bases at V and 3 bases at J, with 14 bases between the two ends. CDR3 size: 15 residues. Written as DNA, the CDR3 is TGTGCCAGCAGCTTAATATCAGGGGATTTCTACGAGCAGTACTTC. As protein: CASSLISGDFYEQYF.

The gene calls are TRBV4-3 and TRBJ2-7; TRBD1 might be the D (5 bases). Germline CDR1 reads LGHNA; CDR2 reads YSLEER. V lost 0 bases and J 5 bases, leaving 11 bases between the germline ends. CDR3 length equals 14 residues. The DNA of the CDR3 is TGCGCCAGCAGCCAAGACAGGGCTGTTAACGAGCAGTACTTC. Protein sequence: CASSQDRAVNEQYF.

The chain employs TRBV11-3 and TRBJ2-5; 8 bases fit TRBD1. V gave up 3 bases and J gave up 5 bases; unmatched junction bases: 5. The CDR3 covers 14 residues. Germline CDR1 reads SGHNT; CDR2 reads YENEEA. CDR3 DNA sequence: TGTGCCAGCAGCTTCTCGGACAGGGCTGAGACCCAGTACTTC. It yields the protein CASSFSDRAETQYF.